Shown below are 18 T cell receptor beta chains from a single sample sequenced in a study of blood T cell repertoires in COVID-19. The protocol was immunoSEQ multiplex PCR, while the TCRdb copy is restricted to in-frame clones and leaves out a portion. The table includes around 170,000 clones, roughly four fifths detected once. The sample was peripheral blood. The receptors derive from an older woman with COVID-19, enrolled during active disease.

The chain recombines TRBV7-6 with TRBJ2-7; 14 bases are shared with TRBD2. Germline V lookup: CDR1 SGHVS, CDR2 FNYEAQ. The ends lost 5 bases at V and 3 bases at J; junction bases unmatched: 6. The CDR3 totals 16 residues. The CDR3 DNA follows: TGTGCCAGCAGCCCGCGTGGGACTAGCGGGAGCTACGAGCAGTACTTC. Protein: CASSPRGTSGSYEQYF. The full variable domain, with the rest looked up from reference TRBV7-6 and TRBJ2-7, is GAGVSQSPRYKVTKRGQDVALRCDPISGHVSLYWYRQALGQGPEFLTYFNYEAQQDKSGLPNDRFSAERPEGSISTLTIQRTEQRDSAMYRCASSPRGTSGSYEQYFGPGTRLTVT.

This clone was counted a single time. The chain links TRBV5-8 to TRBJ2-1; 7 bases fit TRBD2. The J segment lost 2 bases and the V segment lost 2 bases, leaving 7 bases of the junction unmatched. Germline V gene sequence: CDR1 SGHTS, CDR2 YDEGEE. The CDR3 contains 16 residues. CDR3 bases: TGTGCCAGCAGCTTTGGGACTACCGTTACCTACAATGAGCAGTTCTTC. It encodes CASSFGTTVTYNEQFF.

The chain uses TRBV7-9 and TRBJ2-2; no reliable D call. Looked up from germline, CDR1 is SEHNR and CDR2 is FQNEAQ (reference sequence). The ends were cut back, 5 bases at V and 0 bases at J, with 13 bases in the middle. This CDR3 has 16 amino acids. The CDR3 sequence is CASSRPLDSNTGELFF. In DNA, the CDR3 is TGTGCCAGCAGCCGTCCCTTAGACTCGAACACCGGGGAGCTGTTTTTT.

This clone was seen once. The chain uses TRBV19 and TRBJ2-3; tentative D call: TRBD2 (6 bases). V lost 7 bases, J lost 4 bases, and 15 bases lay in between. The CDR3 sequence is 14 residues long. Looked up from germline, CDR1 is LNHDA and CDR2 is SQIVND (reference sequence). The CDR3 coding sequence is TGTGCCAGTAAGGAGAGCTGGGGGGCAGATACGCAGTATTTT. Protein: CASKESWGADTQYF.

This clone came up a few times. V is TRBV11-1 and J is TRBJ1-1, with D uncertain. Deletions cut 4 bases from V and 3 bases from J, with 3 bases between. From germline, CDR1 is SGHAT and CDR2 FQDESV (reference sequence). CDR3 length: 11 residues. The CDR3, as DNA: TGTGCCAGCAGCTCTGACACTGAAGCTTTCTTT. It specifies CASSSDTEAFF.

The chain combines TRBV30 with TRBJ1-2; no reliable D call. Trimming left V 1 base short and J 1 base short, with 4 bases between. The CDR3 runs 12 residues. Germline V gene lookup returns CDR1 GTSNPN and CDR2 SVGIG (reference sequence). The CDR3 region is CAWSGGNYGYTF. DNA for the CDR3: TGTGCCTGGAGTGGCGGTAACTATGGCTACACCTTC.

This chain joins TRBV27 and TRBJ1-2; 7 nucleotides agree with TRBD1. In germline, CDR1 is MNHEY, CDR2 SMNVEV (reference sequence). V lost 3 bases, J lost 6 bases, and 25 bases stayed unmatched. The CDR3 has 20 residues. The CDR3 loop is CASSFGNIIQGTAVGNGYTF. The CDR3 region has the DNA TGTGCCAGCAGTTTCGGGAATATCATACAAGGGACAGCCGTTGGGAATGGCTACACCTTC.

V is TRBV5-1 and J is TRBJ1-4; TRBD1 matches at 8 bases. The CDR3 runs to 15 residues. With 0 bases clipped from V and 8 bases from J, the junction kept 6 bases outside the gene matches. CDR1 is SGHRS, CDR2 YFSETQ, per germline. Here the CDR3 DNA reads TGCGCCAGCAGCTTGGCAGGGGGCCGCCCGGAAAAACTGTTTTTT. Translating gives CASSLAGGRPEKLFF. Filled out from reference TRBV5-1 and TRBJ1-4, the complete variable domain reads KAGVTQTPRYLIKTRGQQVTLSCSPISGHRSVSWYQQTPGQGLQFLFEYFSETQRNKGNFPGRFSGRQFSNSRSEMNVSTLELGDSALYLCASSLAGGRPEKLFFGSGTQLSVL.

This clone was recorded a few times. The V call is TRBV28, the J call TRBJ2-2; the D gene is possibly TRBD1 (6 bases). This CDR3 contains 13 residues. Germline V gives CDR1 MDHEN, CDR2 SYDVKM. Trimming removed 7 bases at V and 6 bases at J, with 12 bases between. Here the CDR3 DNA reads TGTGCCAGCACCATACAGGGTCCCGGGGAGCTGTTTTTT. Translation gives CASTIQGPGELFF.

V and J are TRBV5-1 and TRBJ2-1; the match to TRBD2 covers 9 bases. The junction had 10 bases not matched to a gene; V was cut back by 3 bases and J by 12 bases. The V gene's germline CDR1 is SGHRS and CDR2 YFSETQ. This CDR3 spans 14 amino acids. The CDR3 coding sequence is TGCGCCAGCAGCTATCTAGCGGGAATAGAACGGCAGTTCTTC. It is translated as CASSYLAGIERQFF.

There are a few counts of this clone. The CDR3 loop is CASSGSGDTRAFF. In nucleotides, the CDR3 is TGCGCCAGCAGTGGATCAGGGGACACACGGGCTTTCTTT. V gene TRBV10-1 combines with J gene TRBJ1-1; D is possibly TRBD1 (6 bases). Germline lookup yields CDR1 WNHNN and CDR2 SYGVQD (reference sequence). The CDR3 covers 13 residues. With 4 bases removed from V and 11 bases from J, the gap between germline ends came to 17 bases.

This clone was detected once. The V gene is TRBV21-1, the J gene TRBJ1-2; the table calls TRBD1, which could not be checked here. TRBV21-1 constitutes a pseudogene. This CDR3 has 17 amino acids. Here the CDR3 DNA reads TGTGCCAGCAGCGAGCCTTTGAGGGGGCTCCCGCACTATGGCTACACCTTC. Protein: CASSEPLRGLPHYGYTF.

This clone has only one observation. This sequence joins TRBV25-1 and TRBJ1-3, with D perhaps TRBD1 (5 bases). Per germline, CDR1 MGHDK and CDR2 SYGVNS. V gave up 5 bases and J gave up 6 bases, with 11 bases separating them. This CDR3 spans 13 amino acids. The CDR3 loop is CASSLGGSNTIYF. In DNA, the CDR3 is TGTGCCAGCAGTTTGGGGGGTTCAAACACCATATATTTT. Drawing the rest from reference TRBV25-1 and TRBJ1-3, the complete variable domain is EADIYQTPRYLVIGTGKKITLECSQTMGHDKMYWYQQDPGMELHLIHYSYGVNSTEKGDLSSESTVSRIRTEHFPLTLESARPSHTSQYLCASSLGGSNTIYFGEGSWLTVV.

This clone was seen more than once but under ten times. The chain recombines TRBV29-1 with TRBJ1-4, with 9 bases fitting TRBD1. The CDR3 is 14 amino acids. Germline V gives CDR1 SQVTM, CDR2 ANQGSEA. The ends lost 4 bases at V and 7 bases at J; junction bases unmatched: 7. The CDR3 DNA is TGCAGCGTTGCGCAGACAGGGGGTCGTGAAAAACTGTTTTTT. Protein sequence: CSVAQTGGREKLFF. The full variable domain, rest sourced from reference TRBV29-1 and TRBJ1-4, is SAVISQKPSRDICQRGTSLTIQCQVDSQVTMMFWYRQQPGQSLTLIATANQGSEATYESGFVIDKFPISRPNLTFSTLTVSNMSPEDSSIYLCSVAQTGGREKLFFGSGTQLSVL.

The gene calls are TRBV21-1 and TRBJ2-2; the table gives TRBD1 as D, unverified against the DNA. TRBV21-1 is described as a pseudogene. The CDR3 loop spans 15 amino acids. CDR3 bases: TGTGCCAGCAGCATAGACAGGGTGAGTACCGGGGAGCTGTTTTTT. As protein: CASSIDRVSTGELFF.

This clone was observed a handful of times. V usage is TRBV19 and J usage is TRBJ2-5, with D perhaps matching TRBD2 (6 bases). Trimming removed 6 bases at V and 5 bases at J, with 19 bases between. Germline assignment: CDR1 LNHDA and CDR2 SQIVND (reference sequence). This CDR3 spans 15 amino acids. The CDR3 nucleotides read TGTGCCAGTAGCCAAGACTCTTACCGGGGGGAGACCCAGTACTTC. Translated, it gives CASSQDSYRGETQYF.

The chain is built from TRBV7-6 and TRBJ2-1; 8 bases fit TRBD2. The germline V gene has CDR1 SGHVS and CDR2 FNYEAQ. V shed 5 bases and J 0 bases; nucleotides not matched to a gene: 9. The CDR3 has 17 amino acids. Here the CDR3 DNA reads TGTGCCAGCAGCACACGGACTAGCCTGAGCTCCTACAATGAGCAGTTCTTC. The encoded protein is CASSTRTSLSSYNEQFF. The full variable domain, in which reference TRBV7-6 and TRBJ2-1 provide the parts outside the CDR3, is GAGVSQSPRYKVTKRGQDVALRCDPISGHVSLYWYRQALGQGPEFLTYFNYEAQQDKSGLPNDRFSAERPEGSISTLTIQRTEQRDSAMYRCASSTRTSLSSYNEQFFGPGTRLTVL.

The V call is TRBV27, the J call TRBJ1-1; D is unclear. Per germline, CDR1 MNHEY and CDR2 SMNVEV (reference sequence). The CDR3 has 15 residues. Trimming took 1 base from V and 0 from J, leaving 9 bases between them. DNA of the CDR3: TGTGCCAGCAGTTTATTCCCAGGTTTGAACACTGAAGCTTTCTTT. It specifies CASSLFPGLNTEAFF.